A selection of T cell receptor beta chains follows, all from one sample in a study of CD8 T cells in ankylosing spondylitis. TCRdb itself ran the 5' RACE reads through MiXCR, one entry per CDR3 protein. The profile shows a few hundred thousand distinct CDR3 sequences, around 19% of them singletons. The specimen sequenced was blood, either unsorted or a sorted T cell fraction (not recorded which). These TCRs come from a male donor with ankylosing spondylitis or in good health (not recorded which). Both conserved end residues are part of each CDR3. The order of the fields is CDR3 length, V gene, J gene, CDR3 protein.

cdr3_length: 14
v_call: TRBV20-1
j_call: TRBJ2-3
cdr3_aa: CSARIPTGPDTQYF

cdr3_length: 11
v_call: TRBV12-3/TRBV12-4
j_call: TRBJ2-1
cdr3_aa: CASTLNNEQFF

cdr3_length: 20
v_call: TRBV14
j_call: TRBJ2-2
cdr3_aa: CASSQDGGLAGLANTGELFF

cdr3_length: 14
v_call: TRBV29-1
j_call: TRBJ1-1
cdr3_aa: CSVAGRALNTEAFF

cdr3_length: 16
v_call: TRBV28
j_call: TRBJ2-3
cdr3_aa: CASRGMGRGGLFTQYF

cdr3_length: 15
v_call: TRBV28
j_call: TRBJ1-2
cdr3_aa: CASSLGQGLDYGYTF

cdr3_length: 11
v_call: TRBV5-1
j_call: TRBJ1-2
cdr3_aa: CASSGGNGYTF

cdr3_length: 16
v_call: TRBV7-9
j_call: TRBJ2-5
cdr3_aa: CASSLASGTVQETQYF

cdr3_length: 8
v_call: TRBV12-3/TRBV12-4
j_call: TRBJ2-3
cdr3_aa: CASSFGDF

cdr3_length: 16
v_call: TRBV7-3
j_call: TRBJ2-2
cdr3_aa: CASSPTSGRDTGELFF

cdr3_length: 13
v_call: TRBV19
j_call: TRBJ1-4
cdr3_aa: CASSVNRGEKLFF

cdr3_length: 17
v_call: TRBV24-1
j_call: TRBJ2-3
cdr3_aa: CATSASAERGPWDTQYF

cdr3_length: 12
v_call: TRBV20-1
j_call: TRBJ2-5
cdr3_aa: CSASFTQETQYF

cdr3_length: 16
v_call: TRBV3-1
j_call: TRBJ1-5
cdr3_aa: CASSQAGTGLNQPQHF

cdr3_length: 15
v_call: TRBV18
j_call: TRBJ2-3
cdr3_aa: CASSPPGRVPDTQYF

cdr3_length: 15
v_call: TRBV4-2
j_call: TRBJ2-2
cdr3_aa: CASSQHPGEVGELFF

cdr3_length: 13
v_call: TRBV25-1
j_call: TRBJ2-1
cdr3_aa: CASLAGVYNEQFF

cdr3_length: 15
v_call: TRBV20-1
j_call: TRBJ1-1
cdr3_aa: CSARDRRSLNTEAFF

cdr3_length: 14
v_call: TRBV6-1
j_call: TRBJ1-2
cdr3_aa: CASRGQGEVNGYTF

cdr3_length: 16
v_call: TRBV5-1
j_call: TRBJ2-6
cdr3_aa: CASSLMGSSGANVLTF

cdr3_length: 15
v_call: TRBV3-1
j_call: TRBJ2-3
cdr3_aa: CASSQDGTTTGSQYF

cdr3_length: 15
v_call: TRBV29-1
j_call: TRBJ2-3
cdr3_aa: CSVELGPREIYTQYF

cdr3_length: 11
v_call: TRBV6-2/TRBV6-3
j_call: TRBJ2-3
cdr3_aa: CASSRGDTQYF

cdr3_length: 13
v_call: TRBV20-1
j_call: TRBJ2-5
cdr3_aa: CSAVGGAQETQYF

cdr3_length: 15
v_call: TRBV24-1
j_call: TRBJ2-1
cdr3_aa: CATSDGGQGDAGQFF

cdr3_length: 15
v_call: TRBV20-1
j_call: TRBJ2-1
cdr3_aa: CSATPSRDSLNEQFF

cdr3_length: 15
v_call: TRBV28
j_call: TRBJ2-2
cdr3_aa: CASSFTQSGSGELFF

cdr3_length: 13
v_call: TRBV12-3/TRBV12-4
j_call: TRBJ1-5
cdr3_aa: CASSLRQGQPQHF

cdr3_length: 15
v_call: TRBV28
j_call: TRBJ2-2
cdr3_aa: CASSLGGLNTGELFF

cdr3_length: 17
v_call: TRBV7-6
j_call: TRBJ2-2
cdr3_aa: CASSLIRLAANTGELFF

cdr3_length: 16
v_call: TRBV5-1
j_call: TRBJ1-2
cdr3_aa: CASSLGQGAPGYGYTF

cdr3_length: 15
v_call: TRBV27
j_call: TRBJ1-2
cdr3_aa: CASSLGQGVDYGYTF

cdr3_length: 14
v_call: TRBV12-3/TRBV12-4
j_call: TRBJ1-6
cdr3_aa: CASSPGALDLTLHF

cdr3_length: 15
v_call: TRBV11-2
j_call: TRBJ2-3
cdr3_aa: CASSFLRGASDTQYF

cdr3_length: 13
v_call: TRBV5-1
j_call: TRBJ2-3
cdr3_aa: CASRTGDTDTQYF

cdr3_length: 14
v_call: TRBV6-2/TRBV6-3
j_call: TRBJ2-3
cdr3_aa: CASSYSAARDTQYF

cdr3_length: 15
v_call: TRBV7-3
j_call: TRBJ2-3
cdr3_aa: CASSLASVVADTQYF

cdr3_length: 15
v_call: TRBV18
j_call: TRBJ1-1
cdr3_aa: CASSPRRGIRGGAFF

cdr3_length: 14
v_call: TRBV6-1
j_call: TRBJ2-4
cdr3_aa: CASSARQSKNIQYF

cdr3_length: 17
v_call: TRBV25-1
j_call: TRBJ2-3
cdr3_aa: CASSAHGGQGGTDTQYF

cdr3_length: 15
v_call: TRBV19
j_call: TRBJ2-1
cdr3_aa: CASSIAGGLYNEQFF